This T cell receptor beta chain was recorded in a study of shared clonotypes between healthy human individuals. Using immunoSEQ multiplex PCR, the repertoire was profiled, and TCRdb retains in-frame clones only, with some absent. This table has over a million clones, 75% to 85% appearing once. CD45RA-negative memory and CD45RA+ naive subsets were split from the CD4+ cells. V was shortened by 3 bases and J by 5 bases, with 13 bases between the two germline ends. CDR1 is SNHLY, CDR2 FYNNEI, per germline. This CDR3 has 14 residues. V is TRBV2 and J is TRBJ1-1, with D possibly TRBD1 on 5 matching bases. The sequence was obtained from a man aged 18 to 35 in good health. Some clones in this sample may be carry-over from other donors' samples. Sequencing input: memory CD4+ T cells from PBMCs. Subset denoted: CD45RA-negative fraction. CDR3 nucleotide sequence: TGTGCCAGCAGTGAGAGGCAGGGTAGGACTGAAGCTTTCTTT. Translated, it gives CASSERQGRTEAFF. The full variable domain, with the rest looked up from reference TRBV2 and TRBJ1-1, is EPEVTQTPSHQVTQMGQEVILRCVPISNHLYFYWYRQILGQKVEFLVSFYNNEISEKSEIFDDQFSVERPDGSNFTLKIRSTKLEDSAMYFCASSERQGRTEAFFGQGTRLTVV.